Following are 26 T cell receptor beta chains from one sample sequenced in a study of technical replicates of blood from a handful of donors. This table comes from immunoSEQ multiplex PCR, and its TCRdb copy is limited to in-frame clones, with some not included. The repertoire consists of 60,000 to 85,000 clones, with around 94% occurring once and the leading ten covering approximately 0.4%. The specimen sequenced was T cells isolated from PBMCs. The source is a human donor in good health.

The V gene is TRBV13, the J gene TRBJ2-3; D might be TRBD2 (6 bases). This CDR3 is 14 amino acids long. Trimming removed 8 bases from V and 2 bases from J, with 14 bases in between. Germline V gene lookup returns CDR1 PRHDT and CDR2 FYEKMQ (reference sequence). Here the CDR3 DNA reads TGTGCCAGCTTACGCGGGACGGTCACAGATACGCAGTATTTT. This encodes CASLRGTVTDTQYF.

The chain joins TRBV5-4 to TRBJ2-5, with 7 positions matching TRBD1. V dropped 6 bases and J dropped 5; count of bases not matched to a gene: 10. The CDR3 runs to 14 residues. The germline V gene encodes CDR1 SGHNT and CDR2 YYREEE (reference sequence). CDR3 amino acids: CASTPKGGGETQYF. DNA for the CDR3: TGTGCCAGCACCCCCAAAGGGGGCGGGGAGACCCAGTACTTC.

The genes are TRBV28 and TRBJ2-1, with TRBD2 matching 13 bases. Losses at the gene ends were 5 bases for V and 8 bases for J; bases not matched to a gene: 21. The CDR3 loop spans 20 amino acids. The germline V gene encodes CDR1 MDHEN and CDR2 SYDVKM. This CDR3 is CASSLKGLAGEVIETDEQFF. CDR3 nucleotide sequence: TGTGCCAGCAGTCTCAAAGGACTAGCGGGAGAGGTTATTGAGACGGATGAGCAGTTCTTC.

The CDR3 DNA follows: TGTGCCACCAGCAGAACTACAGGGTCGGAAGAAAAACTGTTTTTT. Protein sequence: CATSRTTGSEEKLFF. The chain joins TRBV15 to TRBJ1-4; D is perhaps TRBD1 (6 bases). This CDR3 contains 15 residues. V was cut by 2 bases and J by 8 bases, with 15 bases left in between. The germline CDR1 and CDR2 sequences are LNHNV and YYDKDF (reference sequence).

The J gene is TRBJ2-1, the V gene TRBV27; D perhaps matches TRBD1 (5 bases). The germline CDR1 and CDR2 sequences are MNHEY and SMNVEV (reference sequence). The CDR3 runs to 16 residues. V was clipped by 4 bases and J by 6 bases, with 19 bases between them. The CDR3 nucleotides read TGTGCCAGCAGTTCCTTTCCAGGGCCCCCGGGCAATGAGCAGTTCTTC. It is translated as CASSSFPGPPGNEQFF.

Worth noting for this clone: The sample contains more than one DNA sequence encoding this CDR3. The chain joins TRBV5-4 to TRBJ2-7, with no clear D. Per the germline V gene, CDR1 is SGHNT and CDR2 is YYREEE (reference sequence). This CDR3 comprises 12 residues. V dropped 0 bases and J dropped 4 bases, with 5 bases sitting between them. CDR3 in amino acids: CASSLDFYEQYF. CDR3 DNA: TGTGCCAGCAGCTTGGACTTTTACGAGCAGTACTTC.

This sequence joins TRBV28 and TRBJ2-3; tentatively, D is TRBD1 (6 bases). The CDR3 totals 15 residues. CDR1 and CDR2 (germline): MDHEN, SYDVKM. Trimming cost V 7 bases and J 2 bases, with 16 bases left between them. For the CDR3, the DNA is TGTGCCAGCAACCCTCAGGGACATCTCACAGATACGCAGTATTTT. Amino acids: CASNPQGHLTDTQYF.

In its sample, this clone was seen once. This chain joins TRBV7-8 and TRBJ2-2; D might be TRBD2 (6 bases). CDR3 size: 16 residues. Per germline, CDR1 SGHVS and CDR2 FQNEAQ. Deletions cut 1 base from V and 6 bases from J, with 15 bases between. CDR3 residues: CASSLGFGGRPGELFF. The CDR3 DNA reads TGTGCCAGCAGCTTAGGGTTTGGAGGGCGTCCCGGGGAGCTGTTTTTT.

The J gene is TRBJ2-5, the V gene TRBV19; 8 nucleotides match TRBD2. This CDR3 is built from 14 residues. V was clipped by 5 bases and J by 5 bases; unmatched bases: 7. Germline V lookup: CDR1 LNHDA, CDR2 SQIVND (reference sequence). The CDR3 loop is CASSQGLAGETQYF. The DNA of the CDR3 is TGTGCCAGTAGTCAAGGACTAGCCGGGGAGACCCAGTACTTC.

Notes on this clone: One end of the junction does not line up with germline, which may come from a read error. The chain links TRBV7-7 to TRBJ2-7, with 7 positions matching TRBD1. CDR3 length: 13 residues. CDR1 is SSHAT, CDR2 FNYEAQ, per germline (reference sequence). Here the CDR3 reads CASSRDRAGEQYF. CDR3 DNA sequence: TGTGCTAGCAGCCGTGACAGGGCTGGGGAGCAGTACTTC. The entire variable domain, with the rest obtained from reference TRBV7-7 and TRBJ2-7, is as follows: GAGVSQSPRYKVTKRGQDVTLRCDPISSHATLYWYQQALGQGPEFLTYFNYEAQPDKSGLPSDRFSAERPEGSISTLTIQRTEQRDSAMYRCASSRDRAGEQYFGPGTRLTVT.

The chain recombines TRBV7-3 with TRBJ1-2; D is perhaps TRBD1 (6 bases). Germline V CDR1 and CDR2: SGHTA, FQGTGA. Between the trimmed V and J ends, which lost 2 bases and 8 bases, there was a span of 12 bases. CDR3 length equals 13 residues. CDR3 nucleotides: TGTGCCAGCAGCTTAGCAGGGGCGGAAGGCTACACCTTC. It is translated as CASSLAGAEGYTF.

V usage is TRBV7-6 and J usage is TRBJ2-5; D might be TRBD2 (5 bases). V was clipped by 1 base and J by 9 bases, with 15 bases between them. The CDR3 has 14 amino acids. Germline CDR1 is SGHVS and CDR2 is FNYEAQ. The CDR3 DNA is TGTGCCAGCAGCTTAGGGACGGCTGTGGAGGCCCAGTACTTC. It specifies CASSLGTAVEAQYF.

The CDR3 nucleotides read TGTGCCAGCTCACAGACTGTGGCAGATACGCAGTATTTT. This gives the protein CASSQTVADTQYF. The chain joins TRBV18 to TRBJ2-3, with D unresolved. Trimming pared 4 bases from V and 4 bases from J, leaving 9 bases between. The CDR3 totals 13 residues. The germline V gene encodes CDR1 KGHSH and CDR2 LQKENI.

V is TRBV19 and J is TRBJ1-5; TRBD1 aligns across 11 bases. CDR1 and CDR2 (germline): LNHDA, SQIVND (reference sequence). V lost 5 bases to trimming and J lost 7 bases; unmatched junction nucleotides: 7. The CDR3 runs to 15 residues. The CDR3 nucleotides read TGTGCCAGTAGTGGAGGACAGGGGGCGAGCCAGCCCCAGCATTTT. Translated: CASSGGQGASQPQHF.

This chain connects TRBV5-4 to TRBJ2-7; D perhaps matches TRBD2 (6 bases). The germline V gene has CDR1 SGHNT and CDR2 YYREEE (reference sequence). The CDR3 is 14 amino acids. V lost 0 bases to trimming and J lost 0 bases, with 7 bases between them. The CDR3, as DNA: TGTGCCAGCAGCTTGGGCGGGACCTCCTACGAGCAGTACTTC. It yields the protein CASSLGGTSYEQYF.

The rearrangement uses TRBV7-6 and TRBJ1-2, with 7 bases matching TRBD1. Trimming at V came to 1 base and at J to 5 bases, leaving 13 bases not matched to a gene. This CDR3 is 17 amino acids long. Per germline, CDR1 SGHVS and CDR2 FNYEAQ. CDR3: CASSLGTGASGGYGYTF. The DNA for the CDR3 is TGTGCCAGCAGCTTAGGAACAGGGGCTTCTGGTGGGTATGGCTACACCTTC.

The V gene is TRBV13, the J gene TRBJ2-5, with 9 positions matching TRBD2. Germline V gene sequence: CDR1 PRHDT, CDR2 FYEKMQ (reference sequence). V lost 4 bases and J lost 7; bases outside the gene matches: 13. The CDR3 length is 16 residues. This CDR3 is CASSSSLAGYYVTQYF. The DNA of the CDR3 is TGTGCCAGCAGCTCCTCTCTAGCGGGATATTATGTGACCCAGTACTTC.

This chain links TRBV7-9 with TRBJ1-1; 11 bases are a match to TRBD1. This CDR3 spans 15 amino acids. J gave up 7 bases and V 0 bases, and 4 bases lay outside the gene matches. Germline V CDR1 and CDR2: SEHNR, FQNEAQ (reference sequence). The CDR3 spells CASSLAGTGGIEAFF. Written as DNA, the CDR3 is TGTGCCAGCAGCTTAGCCGGGACAGGGGGAATTGAAGCTTTCTTT.

This clone was seen a single time. CDR3 in DNA: TGTGCCAGCAGTCCAGGGGGTCCAAACCCTAACTTATATTTT. It translates to CASSPGGPNPNLYF. The genes are TRBV11-3 and TRBJ1-3, with 7 bases aligning to TRBD1. CDR3 size: 14 residues. With 6 bases clipped from V and 14 bases from J, the junction kept 16 bases outside the gene matches. Germline V gene sequence: CDR1 SGHNT, CDR2 YENEEA.

The rearrangement uses TRBV6-6 and TRBJ2-3; 9 bases are shared with TRBD1. V lost 0 bases, J lost 1 base, and 2 bases stayed unmatched. Per the germline V gene, CDR1 is MNHNY and CDR2 is SVGAGI (reference sequence). This CDR3 has 16 residues. The chain's CDR3 is CASSYSTGGGTDTQYF. CDR3 coding DNA: TGTGCCAGCAGTTACTCGACAGGGGGAGGCACAGATACGCAGTATTTT.

With regard to this clone: At the DNA level, this CDR3 is encoded by other sequences in the same sample as well. V is TRBV5-1 and J is TRBJ1-5; D gene unclear. The germline gives CDR1 SGHRS, CDR2 YFSETQ. There are 13 residues in the CDR3. V was trimmed by 0 bases and J by 4 bases, leaving 5 bases between them. The chain's CDR3 is CASSLAGNQPQHF. The CDR3, as DNA: TGCGCCAGCAGCTTGGCGGGGAATCAGCCCCAGCATTTT.

This chain joins TRBV20-1 and TRBJ2-7; no clear D gene. V shed 5 bases and J shed 3 bases, with 5 bases lying between them. Per germline, CDR1 DFQATT and CDR2 SNEGSKA (reference sequence). The CDR3 length is 10 residues. The CDR3 coding sequence is TGCAGTGCTCAACTCTACGAGCAGTACTTC. Protein product: CSAQLYEQYF.

V and J are TRBV30 and TRBJ2-5; maybe TRBD2 (5 bases). V lost 1 base and J lost 2, with 11 bases in between. This CDR3 comprises 14 residues. The V gene's germline CDR1 is GTSNPN and CDR2 SVGIG (reference sequence). CDR3: CAWSATRNQETQYF. Written as DNA, the CDR3 is TGTGCCTGGAGTGCCACTAGGAATCAAGAGACCCAGTACTTC.

This chain connects TRBV4-3 to TRBJ2-2, with 8 bases aligning to TRBD2. CDR3 length equals 17 residues. Germline CDR1 reads LGHNA; CDR2 reads YSLEER. J lost 0 bases, V lost 1 base, and 4 bases had no gene match. The CDR3 DNA sequence: TGCGCCAGCAGCCAAGTACCGGGACTAGCGAACACCGGGGAGCTGTTTTTT. This gives the protein CASSQVPGLANTGELFF.

The J gene is TRBJ1-2, the V gene TRBV15; the match to TRBD1 covers 7 bases. CDR1 and CDR2 from the germline V gene are LNHNV and YYDKDF (reference sequence). The CDR3 spans 15 residues. V was pared by 0 bases and J by 1 base, with 2 bases of the junction left unmatched. The CDR3 DNA reads TGTGCCACCAGCAGAGAGACAGGGTTTAACTATGGCTACACCTTC. Translated: CATSRETGFNYGYTF. Based on the CDR3 plus reference TRBV15 and TRBJ1-2, the full variable domain is DAMVIQNPRYQVTQFGKPVTLSCSQTLNHNVMYWYQQKSSQAPKLLFHYYDKDFNNEADTPDNFQSRRPNTSFCFLDIRSPGLGDTAMYLCATSRETGFNYGYTFGSGTRLTVV.

The V gene is TRBV19, the J gene TRBJ1-1; 9 bases are a match to TRBD1. In germline, CDR1 is LNHDA, CDR2 SQIVND (reference sequence). With V trimmed by 10 bases and J by 6 bases, 9 bases remained unmatched. The CDR3 covers 13 residues. The CDR3 bases are TGTGCCACCAAGGGACAGGGACAGCCTGAAGCTTTCTTT. It translates to CATKGQGQPEAFF. Variable domain in full (rest from reference TRBV19 and TRBJ1-1): DGGITQSPKYLFRKEGQNVTLSCEQNLNHDAMYWYRQDPGQGLRLIYYSQIVNDFQKGDIAEGYSVSREKKESFPLTVTSAQKNPTAFYLCATKGQGQPEAFFGQGTRLTVV.